The clone carrying this T cell receptor (beta chain) was counted a few times. Its antigen remains unidentified. These data originate in a study of glioma-infiltrating T cells after dendritic cell vaccination. PBMC were collected before vaccination, two weeks after the third vaccination, and at progression. Libraries were prepared by immunoSEQ multiplex PCR; TCRdb keeps only in-frame clonotypes and omits some of them. Found here are around 96,000 clones, roughly three quarters of them singletons; the top ten hold approximately 6%. Study-level findings and limits: Higher pretreatment TIL content predicted longer progression-free time and survival. Higher TCR clonality did not directly relate to longer survival.

This TCR derives from a human donor with glioblastoma. The sequencing here drew on blood, taken before dendritic cell vaccination.

CDR3 protein: CASRLGTGADEQYF. CDR3 sequence (DNA): TGTGCCAGCAGGCTCGGGACAGGGGCAGACGAGCAGTACTTC. This chain joins TRBV2 and TRBJ2-7; 10 nucleotides line up with TRBD1. Germline CDR1 is SNHLY and CDR2 is FYNNEI. The CDR3 is 14 amino acids. After removal of 6 bases from V and 5 bases from J, the junction contained 7 bases not matched to a gene.